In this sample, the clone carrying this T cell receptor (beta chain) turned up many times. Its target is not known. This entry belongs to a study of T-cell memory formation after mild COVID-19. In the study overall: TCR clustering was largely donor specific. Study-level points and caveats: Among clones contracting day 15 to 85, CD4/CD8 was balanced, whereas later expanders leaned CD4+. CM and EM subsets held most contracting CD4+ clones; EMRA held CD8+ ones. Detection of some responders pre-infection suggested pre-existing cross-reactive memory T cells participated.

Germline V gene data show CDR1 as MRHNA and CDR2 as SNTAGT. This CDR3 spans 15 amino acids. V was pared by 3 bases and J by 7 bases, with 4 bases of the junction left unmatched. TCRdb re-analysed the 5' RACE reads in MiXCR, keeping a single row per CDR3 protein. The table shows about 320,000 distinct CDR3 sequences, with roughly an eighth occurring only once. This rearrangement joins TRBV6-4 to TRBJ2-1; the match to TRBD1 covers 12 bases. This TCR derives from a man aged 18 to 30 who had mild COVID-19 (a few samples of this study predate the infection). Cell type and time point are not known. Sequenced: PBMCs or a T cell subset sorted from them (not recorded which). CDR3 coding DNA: TGTGCCAGCAGTGAAGCGGGACAGGGGGCTAATGAGCAGTTCTTC. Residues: CASSEAGQGANEQFF.